The sequence of this TCR beta chain was determined in a study of blood T cells in healthy people across ages. Across the study: Capturing about one barcoded beta molecule per two T cells was achieved by template switching.

Each sample had at least 6.5 million PBMCs isolated. The second PCR ran roughly 7 to 12 cycles with a sample-barcoded 5' primer and J-beta primers. MiXCR, applied by TCRdb to the 5' RACE reads, yields one record per CDR3 protein. The profile shows around 1.5 million distinct CDR3 sequences, around 59% of them singletons. Trimming left V 4 bases short and J 3 bases short, with 15 bases between. The germline V gene encodes CDR1 MNHEY and CDR2 SVGAGI. This CDR3 spans 15 amino acids. Material: blood. This chain connects TRBV6-5 to TRBJ1-2; a weak D match, TRBD1 (6 bases). This TCR came from a young man in good health. This CDR3 is CASSSIGTSYYGYTF. The CDR3 DNA follows: TGTGCCAGCAGTTCCATCGGGACAAGCTACTATGGCTACACCTTC.